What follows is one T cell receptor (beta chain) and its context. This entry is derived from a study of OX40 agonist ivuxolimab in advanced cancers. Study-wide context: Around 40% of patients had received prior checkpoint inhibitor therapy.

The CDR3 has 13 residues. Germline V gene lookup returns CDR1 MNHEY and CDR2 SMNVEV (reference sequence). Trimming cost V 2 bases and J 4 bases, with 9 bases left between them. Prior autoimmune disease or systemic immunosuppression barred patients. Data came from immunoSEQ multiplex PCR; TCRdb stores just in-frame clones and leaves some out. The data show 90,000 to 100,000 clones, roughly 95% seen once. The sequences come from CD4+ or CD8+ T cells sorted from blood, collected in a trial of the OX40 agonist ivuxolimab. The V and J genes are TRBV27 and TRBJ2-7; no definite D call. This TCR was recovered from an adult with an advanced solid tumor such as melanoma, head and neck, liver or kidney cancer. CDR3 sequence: CASSLSSEYEQYF. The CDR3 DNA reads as TGTGCCAGCAGTTTAAGTTCAGAGTACGAGCAGTACTTC.